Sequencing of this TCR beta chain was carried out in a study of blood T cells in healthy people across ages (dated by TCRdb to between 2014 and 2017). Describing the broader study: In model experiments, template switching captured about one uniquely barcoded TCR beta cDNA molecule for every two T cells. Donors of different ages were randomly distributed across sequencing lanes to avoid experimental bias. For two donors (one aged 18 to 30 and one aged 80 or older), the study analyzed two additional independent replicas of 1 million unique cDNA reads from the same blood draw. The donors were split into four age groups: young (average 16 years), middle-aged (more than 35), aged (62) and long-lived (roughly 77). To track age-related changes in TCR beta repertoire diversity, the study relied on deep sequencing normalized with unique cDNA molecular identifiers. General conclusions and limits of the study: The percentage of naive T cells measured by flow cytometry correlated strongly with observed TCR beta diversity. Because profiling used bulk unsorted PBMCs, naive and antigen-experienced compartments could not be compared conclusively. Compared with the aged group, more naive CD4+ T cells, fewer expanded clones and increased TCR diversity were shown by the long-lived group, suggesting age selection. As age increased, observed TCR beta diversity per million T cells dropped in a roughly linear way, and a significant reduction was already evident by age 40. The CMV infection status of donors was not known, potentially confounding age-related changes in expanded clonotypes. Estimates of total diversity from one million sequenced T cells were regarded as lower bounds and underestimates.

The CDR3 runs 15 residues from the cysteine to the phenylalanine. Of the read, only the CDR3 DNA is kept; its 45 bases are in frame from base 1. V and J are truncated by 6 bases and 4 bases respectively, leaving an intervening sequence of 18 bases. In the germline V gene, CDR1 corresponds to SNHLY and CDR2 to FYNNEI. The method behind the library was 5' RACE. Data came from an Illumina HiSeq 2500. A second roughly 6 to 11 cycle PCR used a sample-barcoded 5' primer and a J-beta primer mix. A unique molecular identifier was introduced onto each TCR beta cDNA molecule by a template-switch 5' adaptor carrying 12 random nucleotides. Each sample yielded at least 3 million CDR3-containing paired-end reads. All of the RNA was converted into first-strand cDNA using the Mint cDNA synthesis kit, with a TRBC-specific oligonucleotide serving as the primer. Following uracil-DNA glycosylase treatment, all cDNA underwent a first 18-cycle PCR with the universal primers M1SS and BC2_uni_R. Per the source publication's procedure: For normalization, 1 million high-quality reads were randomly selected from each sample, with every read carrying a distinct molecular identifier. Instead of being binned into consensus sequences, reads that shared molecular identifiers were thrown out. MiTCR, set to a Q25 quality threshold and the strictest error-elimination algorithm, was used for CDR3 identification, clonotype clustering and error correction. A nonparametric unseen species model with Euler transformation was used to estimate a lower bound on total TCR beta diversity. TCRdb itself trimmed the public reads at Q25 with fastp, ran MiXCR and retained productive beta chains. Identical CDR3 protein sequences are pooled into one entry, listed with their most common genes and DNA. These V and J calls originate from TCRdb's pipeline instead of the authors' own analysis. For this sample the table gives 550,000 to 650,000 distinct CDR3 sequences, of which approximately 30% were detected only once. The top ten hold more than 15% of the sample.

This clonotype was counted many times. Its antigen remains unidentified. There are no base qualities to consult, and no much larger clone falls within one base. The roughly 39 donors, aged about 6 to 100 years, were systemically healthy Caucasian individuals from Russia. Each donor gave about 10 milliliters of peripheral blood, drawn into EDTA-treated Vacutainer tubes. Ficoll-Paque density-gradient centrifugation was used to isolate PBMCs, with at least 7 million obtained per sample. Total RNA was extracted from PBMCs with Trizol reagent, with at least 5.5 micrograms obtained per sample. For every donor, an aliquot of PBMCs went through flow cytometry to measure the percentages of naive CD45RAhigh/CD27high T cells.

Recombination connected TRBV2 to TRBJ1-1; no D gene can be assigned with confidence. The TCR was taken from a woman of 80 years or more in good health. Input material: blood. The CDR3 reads CASRSSSGSLTEAFF. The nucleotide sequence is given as TGTGCCAGCAGAAGTTCTTCGGGTTCTCTCACTGAAGCTTTCTTT. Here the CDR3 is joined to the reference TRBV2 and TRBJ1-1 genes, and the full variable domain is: EPEVTQTPSHQVTQMGQEVILRCVPISNHLYFYWYRQILGQKVEFLVSFYNNEISEKSEIFDDQFSVERPDGSNFTLKIRSTKLEDSAMYFCASRSSSGSLTEAFFGQGTRLTVV.